These T cell receptor beta chains were read from a single sample in a study of vaccination and CD4 T cells after COVID-19. TCRdb analysed the PCR reads with MiXCR anew, one entry per CDR3 protein. Of over 11,000 distinct CDR3 sequences in the sample, about 54% were seen once. Antigens for these TCRs are unknown. The sample consisted of CD4+ T cells from blood, cultured in vitro, taken before SARS-CoV-2 vaccination. The receptors were sampled from a human donor who had recovered from COVID-19. The CDR3 runs from the conserved cysteine through the conserved F or W. Fields, in order: D gene, clone size, CDR3 length, J gene, V gene, CDR3 protein, CDR3 DNA. The D gene is left open where the match is weak. Size is stated for part of the rows, as once, few or many counts, or as a class when the clone is expanded.

D gene: .
clone size: once
CDR3 length: 15
J gene: TRBJ1-2
V gene: TRBV19
CDR3 protein: CASSITETASFGYTF
CDR3 DNA: TGTGCCAGTAGTATCACCGAGACGGCGAGCTTTGGCTACACCTTC

D gene: .
clone size: few
CDR3 length: 15
J gene: TRBJ2-3
V gene: TRBV7-2
CDR3 protein: CASSLAPLVGDTQYF
CDR3 DNA: TGTGCCAGCAGCTTAGCGCCCCTAGTTGGAGATACGCAGTATTTT

D gene: .
clone size: few
CDR3 length: 11
J gene: TRBJ1-1
V gene: TRBV20-1
CDR3 protein: CSATGGTEAFF
CDR3 DNA: TGCAGTGCTACGGGCGGTACTGAAGCTTTCTTT

D gene: .
clone size: .
CDR3 length: 13
J gene: TRBJ1-2
V gene: TRBV7-9
CDR3 protein: CASSASLVYGYTF
CDR3 DNA: TGTGCCAGCAGCGCCAGCCTAGTTTATGGCTACACCTTC

D gene: TRBD1
clone size: once
CDR3 length: 15
J gene: TRBJ1-5
V gene: TRBV4-3
CDR3 protein: CASSQEQGNNQPQHF
CDR3 DNA: TGCGCCAGCAGCCAAGAACAGGGGAACAATCAGCCCCAGCATTTT

D gene: .
clone size: .
CDR3 length: 14
J gene: TRBJ1-6
V gene: TRBV20-1
CDR3 protein: CSATDRNYNSPLHF
CDR3 DNA: TGCAGTGCTACCGACAGGAACTATAATTCACCCCTCCACTTT

D gene: .
clone size: few
CDR3 length: 13
J gene: TRBJ1-6
V gene: TRBV6-1
CDR3 protein: CASSVGTDSPLHF
CDR3 DNA: TGTGCCAGCAGTGTCGGGACCGATTCACCCCTCCACTTT

D gene: .
clone size: .
CDR3 length: 13
J gene: TRBJ1-6
V gene: TRBV20-1
CDR3 protein: CSARMGYNSPLHF
CDR3 DNA: TGCAGTGCTAGAATGGGATATAATTCACCCCTCCACTTT

D gene: .
clone size: .
CDR3 length: 14
J gene: TRBJ1-2
V gene: TRBV14
CDR3 protein: CASSRSDPGYGYTF
CDR3 DNA: TGTGCCAGCAGTCGCAGCGACCCCGGCTATGGCTACACCTTC

D gene: TRBD1
clone size: .
CDR3 length: 15
J gene: TRBJ1-5
V gene: TRBV12-3/TRBV12-4
CDR3 protein: CASSPNRGSNQPQHF
CDR3 DNA: TGTGCCAGCAGCCCCAACAGGGGTAGCAATCAGCCCCAGCATTTT

D gene: TRBD1
clone size: .
CDR3 length: 16
J gene: TRBJ1-2
V gene: TRBV29-1
CDR3 protein: CSVKGTGGASLYGYTF
CDR3 DNA: TGCAGCGTTAAAGGGACAGGGGGCGCGAGTCTCTATGGCTACACCTTC

D gene: .
clone size: .
CDR3 length: 12
J gene: TRBJ2-7
V gene: TRBV28
CDR3 protein: CASSLQLGEQYF
CDR3 DNA: TGTGCCAGCAGCCTGCAGTTGGGCGAGCAGTACTTC

D gene: TRBD1
clone size: .
CDR3 length: 14
J gene: TRBJ2-5
V gene: TRBV7-7
CDR3 protein: CASSATGGGETQYF
CDR3 DNA: TGTGCCAGCAGCGCGACAGGGGGCGGAGAGACCCAGTACTTC

D gene: .
clone size: .
CDR3 length: 14
J gene: TRBJ1-5
V gene: TRBV28
CDR3 protein: CASSLTASNQPQHF
CDR3 DNA: TGTGCCAGCAGTTTGACGGCAAGCAATCAGCCCCAGCATTTT

D gene: .
clone size: .
CDR3 length: 14
J gene: TRBJ1-3
V gene: TRBV11-3
CDR3 protein: CASSFGSSGNTIYF
CDR3 DNA: TGTGCCAGCAGCTTCGGCAGCTCTGGAAACACCATATATTTT

D gene: .
clone size: .
CDR3 length: 12
J gene: TRBJ2-5
V gene: TRBV7-2
CDR3 protein: CASSFGGETQYF
CDR3 DNA: TGTGCCAGCAGCTTCGGGGGAGAGACCCAGTACTTC

D gene: .
clone size: .
CDR3 length: 14
J gene: TRBJ1-2
V gene: TRBV7-9
CDR3 protein: CASSLGGSEYGYTF
CDR3 DNA: TGTGCCAGCAGCTTAGGGGGCAGTGAATATGGCTACACCTTC

D gene: .
clone size: few
CDR3 length: 14
J gene: TRBJ2-5
V gene: TRBV7-2
CDR3 protein: CASSLGGGQETQYF
CDR3 DNA: TGTGCCAGCAGCTTAGGGGGAGGCCAAGAGACCCAGTACTTC

D gene: .
clone size: .
CDR3 length: 14
J gene: TRBJ2-3
V gene: TRBV6-4
CDR3 protein: CASSSGSATDTQYF
CDR3 DNA: TGTGCCAGCAGTTCAGGAAGCGCCACAGATACGCAGTATTTT

D gene: .
clone size: .
CDR3 length: 12
J gene: TRBJ2-3
V gene: TRBV20-1
CDR3 protein: CSVWEDTDTQYF
CDR3 DNA: TGCAGTGTTTGGGAGGACACAGATACGCAGTATTTT

D gene: TRBD1
clone size: .
CDR3 length: 15
J gene: TRBJ1-3
V gene: TRBV6-5
CDR3 protein: CASSYSGDRGNTIYF
CDR3 DNA: TGTGCCAGCAGTTACTCGGGGGACAGGGGAAACACCATATATTTT

D gene: .
clone size: few
CDR3 length: 13
J gene: TRBJ1-1
V gene: TRBV27
CDR3 protein: CASSRPQSTEAFF
CDR3 DNA: TGTGCCAGCAGTCGCCCCCAGAGCACTGAAGCTTTCTTT

D gene: .
clone size: .
CDR3 length: 14
J gene: TRBJ1-2
V gene: TRBV2
CDR3 protein: CASSLSTGSQGYTF
CDR3 DNA: TGTGCCAGCAGCCTATCAACAGGGTCGCAGGGCTACACCTTC

D gene: TRBD1
clone size: .
CDR3 length: 16
J gene: TRBJ2-2
V gene: TRBV15
CDR3 protein: CATSWGQGDNTGELFF
CDR3 DNA: TGTGCCACCAGTTGGGGACAGGGGGATAACACCGGGGAGCTGTTTTTT

D gene: TRBD1
clone size: once
CDR3 length: 14
J gene: TRBJ2-1
V gene: TRBV24-1
CDR3 protein: CATTEGQGYNEQFF
CDR3 DNA: TGTGCCACCACCGAGGGACAGGGGTACAATGAGCAGTTCTTC

D gene: .
clone size: .
CDR3 length: 13
J gene: TRBJ2-7
V gene: TRBV28
CDR3 protein: CATRRTETYEQYF
CDR3 DNA: TGTGCCACCAGAAGGACGGAAACCTACGAGCAGTACTTC

D gene: TRBD2
clone size: few
CDR3 length: 15
J gene: TRBJ2-5
V gene: TRBV28
CDR3 protein: CASRKREGWQETQYF
CDR3 DNA: TGTGCCAGCAGAAAGCGGGAGGGCTGGCAAGAGACCCAGTACTTC

D gene: .
clone size: once
CDR3 length: 14
J gene: TRBJ1-5
V gene: TRBV10-3
CDR3 protein: CAISEQQAHQPQHF
CDR3 DNA: TGTGCCATCAGTGAGCAACAGGCGCATCAGCCCCAGCATTTT

D gene: TRBD2
clone size: few
CDR3 length: 16
J gene: TRBJ2-1
V gene: TRBV24-1
CDR3 protein: CATSGVAGGNYNEQFF
CDR3 DNA: TGTGCCACCAGTGGTGTAGCGGGAGGGAACTACAATGAGCAGTTCTTC

D gene: .
clone size: .
CDR3 length: 14
J gene: TRBJ2-2
V gene: TRBV27
CDR3 protein: CASSPGGGIGELFF
CDR3 DNA: TGTGCCAGCAGTCCTGGAGGGGGCATCGGGGAGCTGTTTTTT

D gene: TRBD1
clone size: .
CDR3 length: 13
J gene: TRBJ2-1
V gene: TRBV7-6
CDR3 protein: CASSRDREYEQFF
CDR3 DNA: TGTGCCAGCAGCCGGGACAGGGAATACGAGCAGTTCTTC

D gene: TRBD1
clone size: .
CDR3 length: 12
J gene: TRBJ1-1
V gene: TRBV4-3
CDR3 protein: CASSQYRGQAFF
CDR3 DNA: TGCGCCAGCAGCCAGTACAGGGGCCAAGCTTTCTTT

D gene: TRBD2
clone size: .
CDR3 length: 15
J gene: TRBJ2-2
V gene: TRBV6-1
CDR3 protein: CASSPAGGATGELFF
CDR3 DNA: TGTGCCAGCAGCCCCGCGGGGGGCGCCACCGGGGAGCTGTTTTTT

D gene: .
clone size: .
CDR3 length: 15
J gene: TRBJ1-1
V gene: TRBV5-4
CDR3 protein: CASSLGAPSGTEAFF
CDR3 DNA: TGTGCCAGCAGCTTAGGCGCCCCTTCGGGCACTGAAGCTTTCTTT

D gene: .
clone size: .
CDR3 length: 16
J gene: TRBJ2-7
V gene: TRBV6-1
CDR3 protein: CASSLGGAGRSYEQYF
CDR3 DNA: TGTGCCAGCAGCCTCGGCGGGGCCGGCCGATCCTACGAGCAGTACTTC

D gene: TRBD1
clone size: few
CDR3 length: 13
J gene: TRBJ2-1
V gene: TRBV19
CDR3 protein: CASSDRGYNEQFF
CDR3 DNA: TGTGCCAGTTCAGACAGGGGCTACAATGAGCAGTTCTTC

D gene: .
clone size: few
CDR3 length: 15
J gene: TRBJ1-6
V gene: TRBV2
CDR3 protein: CASSDTPGVNSPLHF
CDR3 DNA: TGTGCCAGCAGTGATACCCCAGGGGTTAATTCACCCCTCCACTTT

D gene: .
clone size: .
CDR3 length: 15
J gene: TRBJ2-7
V gene: TRBV7-9
CDR3 protein: CPSSLDGGDPHEQYF
CDR3 DNA: TGTCCCAGCAGCTTAGATGGGGGAGACCCCCACGAGCAGTACTTC

D gene: .
clone size: few
CDR3 length: 15
J gene: TRBJ1-2
V gene: TRBV7-8
CDR3 protein: CASSLAFAGNYGYTF
CDR3 DNA: TGTGCCAGCAGCTTAGCGTTCGCAGGGAACTATGGCTACACCTTC

D gene: TRBD1
clone size: few
CDR3 length: 14
J gene: TRBJ2-5
V gene: TRBV7-9
CDR3 protein: CASSGQQGAETQYF
CDR3 DNA: TGTGCCAGCAGCGGACAACAGGGGGCTGAGACCCAGTACTTC

D gene: TRBD1
clone size: .
CDR3 length: 14
J gene: TRBJ1-1
V gene: TRBV20-1
CDR3 protein: CSARDRRGNTEAFF
CDR3 DNA: TGCAGTGCTAGGGACAGGCGTGGGAACACTGAAGCTTTCTTT

D gene: TRBD1
clone size: .
CDR3 length: 15
J gene: TRBJ2-5
V gene: TRBV6-4
CDR3 protein: CASSDRDRVRKTQYF
CDR3 DNA: TGTGCCAGCAGTGACCGGGACAGGGTGAGAAAGACCCAGTACTTC

D gene: .
clone size: once
CDR3 length: 13
J gene: TRBJ1-2
V gene: TRBV7-9
CDR3 protein: CASSLVGGPGYTF
CDR3 DNA: TGTGCCAGCAGCTTAGTTGGGGGGCCTGGCTACACCTTC

D gene: .
clone size: .
CDR3 length: 13
J gene: TRBJ2-3
V gene: TRBV2
CDR3 protein: CASRTTGTDTQYF
CDR3 DNA: TGTGCCAGCAGAACGACCGGCACAGATACGCAGTATTTT

D gene: .
clone size: few
CDR3 length: 13
J gene: TRBJ1-2
V gene: TRBV20-1
CDR3 protein: CSARATGPYGYTF
CDR3 DNA: TGCAGTGCTAGAGCGACGGGCCCCTATGGCTACACCTTC

D gene: .
clone size: few
CDR3 length: 14
J gene: TRBJ2-5
V gene: TRBV10-2
CDR3 protein: CASSASGTQETQYF
CDR3 DNA: TGCGCCAGCAGTGCCTCAGGGACCCAAGAGACCCAGTACTTC

D gene: .
clone size: .
CDR3 length: 13
J gene: TRBJ2-1
V gene: TRBV7-2
CDR3 protein: CASSLSVFDEQFF
CDR3 DNA: TGTGCCAGCAGCTTATCGGTCTTCGATGAGCAGTTCTTC

D gene: .
clone size: medium-sized
CDR3 length: 12
J gene: TRBJ1-1
V gene: TRBV20-1
CDR3 protein: CSGTGSRTEAFF
CDR3 DNA: TGCAGTGGAACAGGGTCTAGGACTGAAGCTTTCTTT

D gene: .
clone size: few
CDR3 length: 13
J gene: TRBJ1-1
V gene: TRBV6-2/TRBV6-3
CDR3 protein: CASSYGKRTEAFF
CDR3 DNA: TGTGCCAGCAGTTACGGGAAACGCACTGAAGCTTTCTTT

D gene: TRBD2
clone size: .
CDR3 length: 17
J gene: TRBJ2-7
V gene: TRBV12-3/TRBV12-4
CDR3 protein: CASSLRRRENPPYEQYF
CDR3 DNA: TGTGCCAGCAGTTTACGTCGGCGGGAGAATCCGCCCTACGAGCAGTACTTC

D gene: .
clone size: .
CDR3 length: 14
J gene: TRBJ1-1
V gene: TRBV19
CDR3 protein: CASVTGAFGTEAFF
CDR3 DNA: TGTGCCAGTGTGACAGGCGCCTTCGGCACTGAAGCTTTCTTT

D gene: .
clone size: .
CDR3 length: 14
J gene: TRBJ1-2
V gene: TRBV19
CDR3 protein: CVSSAQVVNYGYTF
CDR3 DNA: TGTGTCAGTAGTGCCCAGGTCGTTAACTATGGCTACACCTTC

D gene: TRBD1
clone size: .
CDR3 length: 14
J gene: TRBJ1-1
V gene: TRBV29-1
CDR3 protein: CSVRMTGGTAEAFF
CDR3 DNA: TGCAGCGTCCGGATGACAGGGGGCACCGCTGAAGCTTTCTTT

D gene: TRBD1
clone size: .
CDR3 length: 15
J gene: TRBJ2-3
V gene: TRBV5-1
CDR3 protein: CASSLRTGGGDTQYF
CDR3 DNA: TGCGCCAGCAGCTTGAGGACAGGGGGAGGGGATACGCAGTATTTT

D gene: .
clone size: .
CDR3 length: 16
J gene: TRBJ1-6
V gene: TRBV20-1
CDR3 protein: CSASKQGRSQGSPLHF
CDR3 DNA: TGCAGTGCTAGCAAACAGGGCAGGTCACAGGGTTCACCCCTCCACTTT

D gene: TRBD1
clone size: few
CDR3 length: 16
J gene: TRBJ2-5
V gene: TRBV6-1
CDR3 protein: CASSTSGGALGETQYF
CDR3 DNA: TGTGCCAGCAGTACTTCAGGGGGCGCGCTAGGAGAGACCCAGTACTTC

D gene: .
clone size: few
CDR3 length: 15
J gene: TRBJ2-1
V gene: TRBV27
CDR3 protein: CASSLRSGASDEQFF
CDR3 DNA: TGTGCCAGCAGTTTACGTTCGGGGGCTAGCGATGAGCAGTTCTTC

D gene: .
clone size: few
CDR3 length: 14
J gene: TRBJ1-5
V gene: TRBV7-2
CDR3 protein: CASSLGRRNQPQHF
CDR3 DNA: TGTGCCAGCAGCTTAGGACGGCGCAATCAGCCCCAGCATTTT

D gene: TRBD1
clone size: .
CDR3 length: 14
J gene: TRBJ1-2
V gene: TRBV18
CDR3 protein: CASSLSGTGFGYTF
CDR3 DNA: TGTGCCAGCTCACTCTCCGGGACAGGGTTCGGCTACACCTTC